This TCR beta chain was profiled in a study of glioma-infiltrating T cells. In the study overall: Samples included WHO grade II oligodendrogliomas or astrocytomas and initial-diagnosis grade IV glioblastomas. Before surgery, glioma patients received dexamethasone for at most six days.

The CDR3 loop spans 14 amino acids. Germline V gene data show CDR1 as MNHEY and CDR2 as SMNVEV (reference sequence). V shed 5 bases and J shed 9 bases, with 14 bases lying between them. TCR alpha and beta CDR3 regions were amplified from RNA using iRepertoire nested multiplex PCR. TCRdb itself ran the multiplex PCR reads through MiXCR, one entry per CDR3 protein. The sample lists 300,000 to 450,000 distinct CDR3 sequences, 41% occurring once. This clonotype was found many times. The sample taken for sequencing was glioma tissue, nonneoplastic brain tissue, or PBMCs (not recorded which). This TCR was recovered from a human donor with low-grade glioma or glioblastoma, undergoing nonglioma brain surgery, or in good health (not recorded which). The rearrangement joins TRBV27 to TRBJ1-6; no clear D gene. The CDR3 region is CASSRALRGSPLHF. As DNA, the CDR3 is TGTGCCAGCAGTCGCGCGTTGCGGGGTTCACCCCTCCACTTT.